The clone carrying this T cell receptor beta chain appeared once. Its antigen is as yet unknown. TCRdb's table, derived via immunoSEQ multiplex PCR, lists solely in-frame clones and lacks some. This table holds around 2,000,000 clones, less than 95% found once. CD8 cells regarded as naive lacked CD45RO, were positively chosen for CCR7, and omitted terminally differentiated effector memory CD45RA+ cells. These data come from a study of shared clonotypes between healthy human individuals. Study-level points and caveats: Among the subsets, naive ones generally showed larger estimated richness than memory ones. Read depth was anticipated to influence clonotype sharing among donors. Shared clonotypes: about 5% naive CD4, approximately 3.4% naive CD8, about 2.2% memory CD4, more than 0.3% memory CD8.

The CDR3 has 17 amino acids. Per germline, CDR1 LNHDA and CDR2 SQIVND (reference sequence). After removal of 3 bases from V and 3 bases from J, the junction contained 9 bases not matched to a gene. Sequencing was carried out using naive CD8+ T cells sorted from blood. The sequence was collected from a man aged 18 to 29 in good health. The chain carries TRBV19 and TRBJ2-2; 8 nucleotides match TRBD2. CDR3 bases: TGTGCCAGTAGTATCCCCTTAGCGGGAAGCTACACCGGGGAGCTGTTTTTT. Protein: CASSIPLAGSYTGELFF.